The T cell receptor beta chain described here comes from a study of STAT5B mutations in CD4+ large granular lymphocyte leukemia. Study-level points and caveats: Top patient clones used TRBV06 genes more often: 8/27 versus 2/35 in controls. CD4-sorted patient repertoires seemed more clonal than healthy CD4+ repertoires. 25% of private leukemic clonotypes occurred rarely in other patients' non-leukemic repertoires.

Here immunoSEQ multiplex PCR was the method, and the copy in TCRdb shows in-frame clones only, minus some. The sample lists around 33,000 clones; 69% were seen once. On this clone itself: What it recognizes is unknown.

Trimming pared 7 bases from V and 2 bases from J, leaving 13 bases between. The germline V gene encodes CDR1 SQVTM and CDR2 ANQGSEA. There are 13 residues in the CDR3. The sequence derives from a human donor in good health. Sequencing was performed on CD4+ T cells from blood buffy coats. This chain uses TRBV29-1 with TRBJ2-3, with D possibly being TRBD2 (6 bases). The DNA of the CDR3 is TGCAGCGCCCCCGCGGGGTTCACAGATACGCAGTATTTT. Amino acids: CSAPAGFTDTQYF.